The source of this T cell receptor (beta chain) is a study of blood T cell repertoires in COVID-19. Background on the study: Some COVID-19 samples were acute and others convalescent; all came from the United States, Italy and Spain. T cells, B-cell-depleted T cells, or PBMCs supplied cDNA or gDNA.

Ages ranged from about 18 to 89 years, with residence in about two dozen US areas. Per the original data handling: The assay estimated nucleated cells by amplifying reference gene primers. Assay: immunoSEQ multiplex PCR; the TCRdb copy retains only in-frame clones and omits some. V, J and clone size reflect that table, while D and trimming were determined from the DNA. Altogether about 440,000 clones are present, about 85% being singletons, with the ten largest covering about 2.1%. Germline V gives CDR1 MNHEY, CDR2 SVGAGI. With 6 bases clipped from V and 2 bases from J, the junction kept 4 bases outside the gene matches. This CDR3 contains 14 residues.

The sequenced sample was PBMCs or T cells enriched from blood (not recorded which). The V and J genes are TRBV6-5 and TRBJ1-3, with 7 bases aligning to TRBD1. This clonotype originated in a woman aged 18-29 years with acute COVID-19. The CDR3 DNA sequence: TGTGCCAGCAGACCCGGGACAGCTGGAAACACCATATATTTT. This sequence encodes CASRPGTAGNTIYF.